This TCR beta chain was identified in a study of siplizumab effects on memory and regulatory T cells. The study's findings and limits: Proliferating Tregs' suppressive function in siplizumab cultures went unconfirmed. Sequences below about 10^-5 frequency were poorly captured. As a result, only a minor fraction of alloreactive clones mapped to unstimulated subsets. A significant reduction in alloreactive sequences traceable to unstimulated CD4+ memory cells was produced by siplizumab. No naive or memory phenotype could be assigned to roughly 80-95% of proliferating clones.

Profiling relied on immunoSEQ multiplex PCR, and the TCRdb table lists in-frame clones only, not all of them. The sample shows approximately 100,000 clones, 80% to 95% of them seen only once. As concerns this clone: The antigen is unknown.

The sequenced sample was CD4+ T cells sorted from blood. The clonotype comes from a human donor in good health. Some clones in this sample may be carry-over from other donors' samples.

CDR3 DNA sequence: TGTGCCAGCAGCTTAGGCGGGAGGGGGACCGGGGAGCTGTTTTTT. Its translation: CASSLGGRGTGELFF. This chain connects TRBV11-3 to TRBJ2-2, with 9 bases that match TRBD2. CDR3 length: 15 residues. The germline V gene has CDR1 SGHNT and CDR2 YENEEA. Trimming removed 1 base from V and 5 bases from J; junction bases left unmatched: 2.